This T cell receptor (beta chain) was documented in a study of post-analysis software for immune sequencing data. Regarding the study as a whole: In patients, TRBV5-6, TRBV5-1 and TRBV20-1 belonged to roughly 5 TRBV segments found more frequently than in controls.

Included in the TCR beta cDNA libraries were unique molecular identifiers. MiXCR, applied by TCRdb to the PCR reads, yields one record per CDR3 protein. This table has 450,000 to 700,000 distinct CDR3 sequences, 40% to 50% appearing once. As regards this clonotype: Its antigen is undetermined.

The CDR3 loop spans 14 amino acids. Trimming shortened V by 5 bases and J by 1 base, and 8 bases separated the two germline ends. Germline CDR1 MNHEY, CDR2 SMNVEV (reference sequence). This clonotype was sampled from a girl aged 10-17 years with multiple sclerosis. Sequenced sample: blood. The chain combines TRBV27 with TRBJ2-2; TRBD1 is a possible D gene (6 bases). CDR3 protein: CASSPTGNTGELFF. CDR3 coding DNA: TGTGCCAGCAGTCCGACAGGGAACACCGGGGAGCTGTTTTTT.